This TCR beta chain was documented in a study of T-cell reconstitution after alpha-beta-depleted transplantation in children. Concerning this clonotype: Its antigen remains unidentified.

Germline CDR1 is MDHEN and CDR2 is SYDVKM. The V end lost 4 bases, the J end lost 7 bases, and 11 bases lay between the germline ends. The CDR3 has 13 residues. Study results and caveats: The authors attributed T-cell counts and diversity one year after transplant mostly to newly produced T cells.

The TCRbeta library was prepared with unique molecular identifiers. Using its own MiXCR run on the PCR reads, TCRdb lists one record per CDR3 protein. The sample lists 700,000 or so distinct CDR3 sequences; about an eighth were seen once. This clonotype was sampled from a girl aged 2 to 10 with congenital amegakaryocytic thrombocytopenia, due to receive a stem cell transplant. V usage is TRBV28 and J usage is TRBJ1-5; the D is unclear. Sequencing was performed on PBMCs, taken before TCRalphabeta/CD19-depleted stem cell transplant. For the CDR3, the DNA is TGTGCCAGCAGTTCATCGGATGGGCAGCCCCAGCATTTT. Translated, it gives CASSSSDGQPQHF.